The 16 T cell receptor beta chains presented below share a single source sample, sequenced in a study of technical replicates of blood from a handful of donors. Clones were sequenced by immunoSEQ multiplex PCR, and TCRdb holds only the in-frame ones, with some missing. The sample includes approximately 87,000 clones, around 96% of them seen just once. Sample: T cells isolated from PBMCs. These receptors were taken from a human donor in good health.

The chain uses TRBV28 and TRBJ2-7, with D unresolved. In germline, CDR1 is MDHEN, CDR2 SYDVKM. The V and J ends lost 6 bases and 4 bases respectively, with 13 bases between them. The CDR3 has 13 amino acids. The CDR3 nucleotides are TGTGCCAGCAGCTCAAGACACTTATACGAGCAGTACTTC. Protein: CASSSRHLYEQYF. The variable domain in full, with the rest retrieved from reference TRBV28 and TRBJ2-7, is DVKVTQSSRYLVKRTGEKVFLECVQDMDHENMFWYRQDPGLGLRLIYFSYDVKMKEKGDIPEGYSVSREKKERFSLILESASTNQTSMYLCASSSRHLYEQYFGPGTRLTVT.

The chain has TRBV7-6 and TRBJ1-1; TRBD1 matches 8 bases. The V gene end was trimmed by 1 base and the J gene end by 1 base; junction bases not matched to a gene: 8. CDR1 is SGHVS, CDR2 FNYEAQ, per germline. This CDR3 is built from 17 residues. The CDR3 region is CASSLDMDREENTEAFF. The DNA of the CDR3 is TGTGCCAGCAGCTTAGACATGGACAGGGAAGAGAACACTGAAGCTTTCTTT.

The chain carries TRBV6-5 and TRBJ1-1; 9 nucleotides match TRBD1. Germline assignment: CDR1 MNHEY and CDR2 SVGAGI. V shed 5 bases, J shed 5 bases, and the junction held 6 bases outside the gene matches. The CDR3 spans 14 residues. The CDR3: CASSLQGARTEAFF. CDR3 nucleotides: TGTGCCAGCAGTCTACAGGGGGCTCGGACTGAAGCTTTCTTT.

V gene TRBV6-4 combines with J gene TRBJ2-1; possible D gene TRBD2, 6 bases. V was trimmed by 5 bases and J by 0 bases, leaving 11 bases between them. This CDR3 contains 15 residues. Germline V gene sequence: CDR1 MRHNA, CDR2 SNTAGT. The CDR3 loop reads CASSRDFSSYNEQFF. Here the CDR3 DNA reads TGTGCCAGCAGTAGGGACTTCAGCTCCTACAATGAGCAGTTCTTC.

The CDR3 sequence is CASSPRQGSYEQYF. The CDR3 DNA follows: TGTGCCAGCAGCCCTAGACAGGGCTCCTACGAGCAGTACTTC. V is TRBV9 and J is TRBJ2-7, with 7 bases matching TRBD1. The V and J ends lost 4 bases and 0 bases, in that order; junction bases with no gene match: 4. The CDR3 spans 14 residues. Germline values: CDR1 SGDLS, CDR2 YYNGEE.

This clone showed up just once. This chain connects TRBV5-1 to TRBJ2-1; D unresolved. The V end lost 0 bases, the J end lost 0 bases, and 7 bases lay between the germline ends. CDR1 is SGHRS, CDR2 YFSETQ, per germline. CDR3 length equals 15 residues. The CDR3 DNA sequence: TGCGCCAGCAGCTTGGAACTTTTCTCCTACAATGAGCAGTTCTTC. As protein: CASSLELFSYNEQFF.

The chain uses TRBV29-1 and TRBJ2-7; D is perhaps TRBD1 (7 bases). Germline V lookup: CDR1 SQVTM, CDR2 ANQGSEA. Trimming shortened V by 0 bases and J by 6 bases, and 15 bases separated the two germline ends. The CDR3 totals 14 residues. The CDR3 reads CSVEEGGGGFEQYF. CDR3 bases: TGCAGCGTTGAAGAGGGTGGAGGGGGCTTCGAGCAGTACTTC.

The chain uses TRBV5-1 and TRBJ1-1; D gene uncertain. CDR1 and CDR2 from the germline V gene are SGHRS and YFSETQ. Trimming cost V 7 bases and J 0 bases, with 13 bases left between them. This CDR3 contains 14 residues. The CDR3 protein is CASRFAGVNTEAFF. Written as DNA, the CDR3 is TGCGCCAGCCGTTTTGCGGGCGTGAACACTGAAGCTTTCTTT.

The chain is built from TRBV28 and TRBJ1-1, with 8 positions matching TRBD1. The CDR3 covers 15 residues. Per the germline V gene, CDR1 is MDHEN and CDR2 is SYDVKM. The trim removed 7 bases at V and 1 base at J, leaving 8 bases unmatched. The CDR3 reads CASTSGGQANTEAFF. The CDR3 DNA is TGTGCCAGCACCTCTGGGGGACAGGCGAACACTGAAGCTTTCTTT.

CDR3: CASSVVHGEVTYEQYF. DNA for the CDR3: TGTGCCAGCAGTGTAGTACACGGCGAGGTGACCTACGAGCAGTACTTC. This chain connects TRBV6-1 to TRBJ2-7; D not certain. The germline V and J ends were trimmed by 4 bases and 2 bases, with 18 bases remaining between them. Germline V gene sequence: CDR1 MNHNS, CDR2 SASEGT. This CDR3 has 16 amino acids.

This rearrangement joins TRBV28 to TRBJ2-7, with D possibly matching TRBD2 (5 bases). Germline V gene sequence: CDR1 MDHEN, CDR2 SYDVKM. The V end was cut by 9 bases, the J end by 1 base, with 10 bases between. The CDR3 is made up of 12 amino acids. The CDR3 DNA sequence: TGTGCCAGTGGACGGAGGTCCTACGAGCAGTACTTC. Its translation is CASGRRSYEQYF.

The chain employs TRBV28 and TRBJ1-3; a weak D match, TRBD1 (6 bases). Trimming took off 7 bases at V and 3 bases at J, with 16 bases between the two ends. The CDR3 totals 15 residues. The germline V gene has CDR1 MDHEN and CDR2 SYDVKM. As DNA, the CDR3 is TGTGCCAGCACCGACCCCGGACAGATTGGAAACACCATATATTTT. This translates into CASTDPGQIGNTIYF.

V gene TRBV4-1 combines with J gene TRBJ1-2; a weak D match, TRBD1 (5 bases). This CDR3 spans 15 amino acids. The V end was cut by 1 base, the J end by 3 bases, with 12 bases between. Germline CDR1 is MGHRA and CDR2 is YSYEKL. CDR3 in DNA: TGCGCCAGCAGCCAAGTGAGGGGCGGGGACTATGGCTACACCTTC. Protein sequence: CASSQVRGGDYGYTF.

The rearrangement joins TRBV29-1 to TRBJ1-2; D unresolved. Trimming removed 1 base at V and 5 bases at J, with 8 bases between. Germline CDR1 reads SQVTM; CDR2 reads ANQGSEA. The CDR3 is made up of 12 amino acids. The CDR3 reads CSVEVRGYGYTF. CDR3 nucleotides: TGCAGCGTTGAAGTCCGGGGATATGGCTACACCTTC. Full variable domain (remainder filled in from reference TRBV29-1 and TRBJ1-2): SAVISQKPSRDICQRGTSLTIQCQVDSQVTMMFWYRQQPGQSLTLIATANQGSEATYESGFVIDKFPISRPNLTFSTLTVSNMSPEDSSIYLCSVEVRGYGYTFGSGTRLTVV.

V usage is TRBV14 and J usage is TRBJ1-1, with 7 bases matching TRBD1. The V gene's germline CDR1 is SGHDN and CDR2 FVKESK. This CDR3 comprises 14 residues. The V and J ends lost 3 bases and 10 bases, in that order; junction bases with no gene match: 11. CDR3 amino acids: CASSQPGTDWGAFF. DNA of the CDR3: TGTGCCAGCAGCCAGCCAGGGACAGATTGGGGAGCTTTCTTT.

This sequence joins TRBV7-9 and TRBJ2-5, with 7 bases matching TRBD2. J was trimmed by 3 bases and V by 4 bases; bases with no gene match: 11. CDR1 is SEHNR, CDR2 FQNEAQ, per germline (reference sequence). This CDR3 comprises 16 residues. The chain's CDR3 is CASSSIMGGTEETQYF. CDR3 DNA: TGTGCCAGCAGCTCTATCATGGGAGGGACCGAAGAGACCCAGTACTTC.